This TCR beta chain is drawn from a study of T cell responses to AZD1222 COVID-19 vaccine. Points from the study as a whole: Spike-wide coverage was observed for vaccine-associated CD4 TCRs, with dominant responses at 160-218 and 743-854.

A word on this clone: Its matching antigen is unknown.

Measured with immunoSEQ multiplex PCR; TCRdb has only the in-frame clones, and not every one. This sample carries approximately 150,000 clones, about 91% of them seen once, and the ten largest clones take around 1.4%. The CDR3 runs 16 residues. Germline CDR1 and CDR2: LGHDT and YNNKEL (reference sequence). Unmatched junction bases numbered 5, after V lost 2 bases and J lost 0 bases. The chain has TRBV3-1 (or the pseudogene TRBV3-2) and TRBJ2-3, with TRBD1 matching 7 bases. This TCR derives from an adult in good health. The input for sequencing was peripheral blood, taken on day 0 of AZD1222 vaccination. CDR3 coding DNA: TGTGCCAGCAGCCAAACCGGGACAGCTAGCACAGATACGCAGTATTTT. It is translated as CASSQTGTASTDTQYF.